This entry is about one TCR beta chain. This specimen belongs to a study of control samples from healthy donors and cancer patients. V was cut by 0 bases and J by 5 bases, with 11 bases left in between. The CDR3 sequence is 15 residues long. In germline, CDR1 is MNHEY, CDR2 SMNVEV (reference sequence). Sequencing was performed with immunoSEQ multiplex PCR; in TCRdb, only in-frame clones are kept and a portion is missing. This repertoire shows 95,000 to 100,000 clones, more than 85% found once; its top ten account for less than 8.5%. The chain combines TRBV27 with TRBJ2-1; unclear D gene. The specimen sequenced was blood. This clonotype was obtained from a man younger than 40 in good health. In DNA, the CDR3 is TGTGCCAGCAGTTTATCTCCCAGGATTAACAATGAGCAGTTCTTC. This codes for CASSLSPRINNEQFF.